These T cell receptor beta chains were read from a single sample in a study of T cells expressing NK-cell markers. Reprocessing the 5' RACE reads, TCRdb reports a single entry for every CDR3 protein and omits DNA. The sample totals roughly 150,000 distinct CDR3 sequences. Input material: blood T cells: a sorted CD56 or NKG2C T cell subset, CD4+ or CD8+ T cells, or bulk PBMC T cells (not recorded which). The receptors shown here come from a woman aged 18-70 years in good health. CDR3s include the opening cysteine and the closing phenylalanine or tryptophan.

j_call: TRBJ2-7
v_call: TRBV6-5
cdr3_aa: CASSLGSGYEQYF

j_call: TRBJ1-5
v_call: TRBV12-3/TRBV12-4
cdr3_aa: CASSLGAPLGQPQHF

j_call: TRBJ1-5
v_call: TRBV7-2
cdr3_aa: CASSGANSNQPQHF

j_call: TRBJ2-3
v_call: TRBV10-3
cdr3_aa: CAIRIKSGGGGDTQYF

j_call: TRBJ1-2
v_call: TRBV30
cdr3_aa: CAALKGPYGTGYTF

j_call: TRBJ2-5
v_call: TRBV28
cdr3_aa: CASSLQQGVALRETQYF

j_call: TRBJ2-5
v_call: TRBV11-3
cdr3_aa: CASSLEGGRATETQYF

j_call: TRBJ2-3
v_call: TRBV7-3
cdr3_aa: CASSPGLVRGGTDTQYF

j_call: TRBJ2-1
v_call: TRBV3-1
cdr3_aa: CASSQARGLAGYNEQFF

j_call: TRBJ2-3
v_call: TRBV20-1
cdr3_aa: CSARAEAGDPDTQYF

j_call: TRBJ1-1
v_call: TRBV28
cdr3_aa: CASSPVARNTEAFF

j_call: TRBJ2-4
v_call: TRBV2
cdr3_aa: CARAGGPGVQYF